This T cell receptor beta chain was retrieved from a study of blood T cell repertoires in COVID-19. Study in general: Acute-phase and convalescent COVID-19 samples originated in the United States, Italy and Spain.

The CDR3 is 13 amino acids. Germline CDR1 and CDR2: LNHDA and SQIVND (reference sequence). V was clipped by 5 bases and J by 6 bases, with 12 bases between them. Clones were read by immunoSEQ multiplex PCR, and TCRdb kept only the in-frame ones, dropping some. The sample includes about 90,000 clones, 90% to 95% seen only once; the top ten take about 1.8%. Material for sequencing was peripheral blood. The J gene is TRBJ2-3, the V gene TRBV19; maybe TRBD1 (7 bases). The source is a human donor with active COVID-19. The donor label of this sample is uncertain. Here the CDR3 reads CASSEQGRDTQYF. The CDR3 DNA sequence: TGTGCCAGTAGTGAACAGGGGAGGGATACGCAGTATTTT. Supplemented by reference TRBV19 and TRBJ2-3, the full variable domain reads DGGITQSPKYLFRKEGQNVTLSCEQNLNHDAMYWYRQDPGQGLRLIYYSQIVNDFQKGDIAEGYSVSREKKESFPLTVTSAQKNPTAFYLCASSEQGRDTQYFGPGTRLTVL.